This T cell receptor (beta chain) was observed in a study of T cell repertoires in aging, cancer and after chemotherapy. Study context: Paired samples before and after chemotherapy came from glioblastoma patients receiving temozolomide-based therapy.

This clonotype was seen a few times. What it recognizes is unknown. Amplification of TCR beta used genomic DNA extracted from peripheral blood. Study-wide findings and caveats: No conclusions about immunological memory after chemotherapy can be drawn from the repertoire data.

TRB rearrangements spanning V, D and J were amplified using mixed TRB-A/B primers. TCRdb reanalysed the multiplex PCR reads using MiXCR and keeps one entry per CDR3 protein. The profile shows about 2,400 distinct CDR3 sequences, more than 20% of them singletons. The source of this sequence is a human donor with a solid tumor. The sample consisted of blood.

CDR3 sequence (DNA): TGTGCCATCAGTGGGCCTGGTATTAACAATGAGCAGTTCTTC. It specifies CAISGPGINNEQFF. This rearrangement joins TRBV10-3 to TRBJ2-1, with D hard to call. Germline CDR1 is ENHRY and CDR2 is SYGVKD. There are 14 residues in the CDR3. Trimming took off 4 bases at V and 5 bases at J, with 12 bases between the two ends.